Shown below are 11 T cell receptor beta chains from a single sample sequenced in a study of T cells in Graves' hyperthyroidism and ophthalmopathy. Researchers took RNA transcripts and amplified the TCR beta CDR3 regions from them. An initial round of RT-PCR targeting the TCR CDR3 relied on the HTBI primer set. TCRdb redid the calling of the multiplex PCR reads with MiXCR, one entry per CDR3 protein. This table has 300,000 to 350,000 distinct CDR3 sequences, 21% appearing once. Sample: blood. These receptors all stem from a woman aged 50 to 65 with Graves' hyperthyroidism.

This clonotype was counted only a few times. Compared with germline, one end of the junction differs, possibly owing to a read error. J is TRBJ2-2 and V is TRBV7-7; 8 bases fit TRBD2. Germline CDR1 is SSHAT and CDR2 is FNYEAQ (reference sequence). The CDR3 runs 16 residues. CDR3 sequence reads: CASSPKSGGNTGELFF. The CDR3 bases are TGTGCTAGCAGCCCCAAGAGCGGGGGCAACACCGGGGAGCTGTTTTTT.

V and J are TRBV11-2 and TRBJ2-2; TRBD1 or TRBD2 may be the D gene (6 bases each). Germline V gene sequence: CDR1 SGHAT, CDR2 FQNNGV. The CDR3 is 17 amino acids. The ends were cut back, 5 bases at V and 2 bases at J, with 18 bases in the middle. The CDR3 nucleotides are TGTGCCAGCAGCCCGTCGAGGTGGGGGGCCAACACCGGGGAGCTGTTTTTT. As protein: CASSPSRWGANTGELFF.

The gene calls are TRBV7-4 and TRBJ1-4; no firm D call. Looked up from germline, CDR1 is SGHVT and CDR2 is SQSDAQ. Deletions cut 6 bases from V and 7 bases from J, with 15 bases between. The CDR3 contains 14 residues. The CDR3 loop reads CASRVHRVSEKLFF. DNA for the CDR3: TGTGCCAGCAGAGTCCACCGGGTTAGTGAAAAACTGTTTTTT. Full variable domain (missing parts from reference TRBV7-4 and TRBJ1-4): GAGVSQSPRYKVAKRGRDVALRCDSISGHVTLYWYRQTLGQGSEVLTYSQSDAQRDKSGRPSGRFSAERPERSVSTLKIQRTEQGDSAVYLCASRVHRVSEKLFFGSGTQLSVL.

This clonotype was counted ten times or more. The chain uses TRBV12-3 or TRBV12-4 and TRBJ1-1; TRBD1 matches at 11 bases. The length of the CDR3 is 15 residues. V gave up 6 bases and J gave up 7 bases; unmatched junction bases: 10. DNA for the CDR3: TGTGCCAGCAGACCTACCGGGACAGGGGGGATTGAAGCTTTCTTT. Translation: CASRPTGTGGIEAFF.

This clonotype was seen at least ten times. The chain recombines TRBV11-2 with TRBJ2-1; D remains ambiguous. V was shortened by 1 base and J by 12 bases, with 7 bases between the two germline ends. CDR3 length: 11 residues. Germline-derived CDR1 and CDR2 are SGHAT and FQNNGV. The DNA of the CDR3 is TGTGCCAGCAGCTTAGCAGCAAGGCAGTTCTTC. Amino acid sequence: CASSLAARQFF.

A few counts support this clonotype. The chain uses TRBV24-1 and TRBJ2-1; 11 bases line up with TRBD2. Germline CDR1 reads KGHDR; CDR2 reads SFDVKD. The CDR3 sequence is 16 residues long. V shed 6 bases and J 7 bases; nucleotides not matched to a gene: 10. The CDR3 loop reads CATSRTSGRSRNEQFF. CDR3 coding DNA: TGTGCCACCAGTAGGACTAGCGGGCGGAGCAGGAATGAGCAGTTCTTC.

The gene calls are TRBV28 and TRBJ2-1, with D possibly being TRBD2 (6 bases). V was shortened by 3 bases and J by 7 bases, with 16 bases between the two germline ends. This CDR3 contains 15 residues. Germline V gene lookup returns CDR1 MDHEN and CDR2 SYDVKM. CDR3 sequence (DNA): TGTGCCAGCAGTTTGGGGACTCGGGTCAGGAATGAGCAGTTCTTC. Amino acids: CASSLGTRVRNEQFF.

There are many counts of this clonotype. In nucleotides, the CDR3 is TGTGCCAGCAGTTTAGCCCGAGCGGCTGAAGCTTTCTTT. Protein: CASSLARAAEAFF. The chain combines TRBV12-3 or TRBV12-4 with TRBJ1-1; D not resolved. Trimming stripped 0 bases from V and 6 bases from J, with 8 bases between. The CDR3 spans 13 residues.

This clonotype was seen ten or more times. The chain links TRBV20-1 to TRBJ2-3; TRBD2 is a possible D gene (6 bases). Germline CDR1 and CDR2: DFQATT and SNEGSKA (reference sequence). Trimming took 1 base from V and 5 from J, leaving 16 bases between them. The CDR3 is 15 amino acids. The CDR3 bases are TGCAGTGCTAGAGTGGGGGGTCGAGGAGGAGATACGCAGTATTTT. Translation: CSARVGGRGGDTQYF.

This clonotype was found a few times. The chain uses TRBV12-3 or TRBV12-4 and TRBJ2-7; 16 bases align to TRBD2. The CDR3 has 16 amino acids. Trimming at V came to 5 bases and at J to 9 bases, leaving 10 bases not matched to a gene. CDR3 loop: CASSSLPGTSGRGQYF. In DNA form, the CDR3 reads TGTGCCAGCAGTAGCCTGCCCGGGACTAGCGGGAGGGGGCAGTACTTC.

The chain employs TRBV12-3 or TRBV12-4 and TRBJ2-1; D not certain. The CDR3 is 14 residues long. The V gene lost 2 bases and the J gene lost 2 bases, with 7 bases spanning the gap. This CDR3 is CASSLFDTYNEQFF. For the CDR3, the DNA is TGTGCCAGCAGTTTATTCGACACCTACAATGAGCAGTTCTTC.